This TCR beta chain was sequenced in a study of PD-1 blockade in classical Hodgkin lymphoma. General observations from the study: Prior therapy or disease activity may underlie the repertoire differences, whose causes remain undefined. A reduction in baseline TCR diversity was reportedly seen in newly diagnosed patients relative to healthy donors. TCR diversity rose significantly by C4D1 in CD4+ but not CD8+ cells.

This CDR3 has 16 amino acids. J lost 12 bases, V lost 4 bases, and 15 bases had no gene match. Germline V CDR1 and CDR2: PRHDT, FYEKMQ (reference sequence). Using immunoSEQ multiplex PCR, the repertoire was profiled, and TCRdb retains in-frame clones only, with some absent. The sample has tens of thousands of clones; 73% are singletons. Comments on this clone: Its antigen is as yet unknown.

Autologous stem cell transplantation was followed by relapse in every patient, and brentuximab vedotin exposure varied. Complete response, partial response or progressive disease made up the best responses. Here the sequenced sample was peripheral blood mononuclear cells (PBMCs), taken at baseline. The rearrangement joins TRBV13 to TRBJ2-1, with TRBD2 matching 10 bases. The receptor's source is a human donor with classical Hodgkin lymphoma. CDR3 coding DNA: TGTGCCAGCAGCTCTACCTCGGGAGCGGGAGGGCCGAGGCAGTTCTTC. This translates into CASSSTSGAGGPRQFF.